This TCR beta chain came from a study of blood T cell repertoires in COVID-19. The overall study: Collection of acute and convalescent COVID-19 samples took place in the United States, Italy and Spain.

CDR1 is KGHSH, CDR2 LQKENI, per germline. The CDR3 consists of 19 residues. V shed 2 bases, J shed 4 bases, and the junction held 12 bases outside the gene matches. Allocation to cohorts depended on clinical history reported by the participants. As originally analysed: Nucleated cell number was recorded as an estimate derived from reference gene primer amplification. The protocol was immunoSEQ multiplex PCR, while the TCRdb copy is restricted to in-frame clones and leaves out a portion. The V and J calls and clone size come from that table; D and trimming were worked out from the DNA. The sample contains approximately 300,000 clones, 85% to 90% of which appear only once.

The sample comprised PBMCs or T cells enriched from blood (not recorded which). The V and J genes are TRBV18 and TRBJ2-2, with 11 nucleotides matching TRBD2. The sequence derives from a woman between 18 and 29 years old with acute COVID-19. CDR3 nucleotides: TGTGCCAGCTCACCAAAGGGGATAAGACTAGCGGGACCCACCGGGGAGCTGTTTTTT. It codes for CASSPKGIRLAGPTGELFF.